These 4 T cell receptor beta chains were all obtained from the same sample, sequenced in a study of cytomegalovirus exposure and HLA in healthy donors (dated by TCRdb to the late 2010s). The receptor library was made with the immunoSEQ multiplex PCR assay. The multiplex PCR relied on a mix of 60 forward primers for TCR Vbeta segments and 13 reverse primers for TCR Jbeta segments. This immuneACCESS table, as held by TCRdb, lists in-frame sequences with V and J called but not all clones. Of the missing ones, under half trace to an unresolved V gene in checked studies; the others have no known cause. Within this sample are a few hundred thousand clones, with approximately 80% of them counted one time only. The ten largest clones capture 2.9% of the sample. The material sequenced was PBMCs. The source of these receptors is a man in his thirties or forties in good health and CMV-seronegative.

This clone was seen only once. The chain links TRBV9 to TRBJ2-1; 7 bases agree with TRBD1. CDR1 and CDR2 (germline): SGDLS, YYNGEE. The trim removed 4 bases at V and 5 bases at J, leaving 3 bases unmatched. The CDR3 runs 13 residues. CDR3 sequence: CASSLGTDNEQFF. DNA of the CDR3: TGTGCCAGCAGCCTCGGGACAGACAATGAGCAGTTCTTC.

This chain links TRBV10-2 with TRBJ1-6, with 9 bases lining up with TRBD1. Trimming at V came to 7 bases and at J to 8 bases, leaving 3 bases not matched to a gene. The CDR3 consists of 13 residues. From germline, CDR1 is WSHSY and CDR2 SAAADI. The CDR3: CASTGQGYSPLHF. CDR3 DNA: TGCGCCAGCACGGGACAGGGCTATTCACCCCTCCACTTT.

J is TRBJ2-7 and V is TRBV5-1; perhaps TRBD2 as D (6 bases). The CDR3 totals 13 residues. Germline assignment: CDR1 SGHRS and CDR2 YFSETQ. The V end was cut by 5 bases, the J end by 2 bases, with 11 bases between. Written as DNA, the CDR3 is TGCGCCAGCAGTAGCGGCGGTCCCTACGAGCAGTACTTC. Protein product: CASSSGGPYEQYF.

The chain carries TRBV7-2 and TRBJ2-1; possible D gene TRBD2, 5 bases. This CDR3 region has 11 residues. Germline V gives CDR1 SGHTA, CDR2 FQGNSA. Deletions cut 5 bases from V and 10 bases from J, with 9 bases between. The DNA of the CDR3 is TGTGCCAGCAGCCGGACTCAGGAGCAGTTCTTC. It translates to CASSRTQEQFF.